This T cell receptor beta chain emerged from a study of T cell responses to AZD1222 COVID-19 vaccine. As concerns this clone: As yet, its antigen is unknown.

General study findings and limits: Epitopes outside B.1.351 and B.1.1.7 mutated regions reportedly drew nearly half of spike TCRs. Only a handful of AZD1222 recipients, several in all, had baseline seropositivity. At 160-218 and 743-854, vaccine-associated CD4 TCRs were dominant, and they spanned spike.

V was shortened by 2 bases and J by 6 bases, with 11 bases between the two germline ends. CDR1 and CDR2 (germline): LNHNV, YYDKDF (reference sequence). This CDR3 has 14 residues. Produced via immunoSEQ multiplex PCR; TCRdb's table is partial and in-frame only. This table has tens of thousands of clones, 90% to 95% appearing once. This sample comprised peripheral blood, obtained 28 days after the second dose of the MenACWY control vaccine. The receptor comes from an adult who received the MenACWY meningococcal vaccine as a control. This chain links TRBV15 with TRBJ1-3; D remains ambiguous. The chain's CDR3 is CATSRYANQNTIYF. CDR3 in DNA: TGTGCCACCAGCAGATATGCTAACCAAAACACCATATATTTT. The full variable domain, its missing parts supplied by reference TRBV15 and TRBJ1-3, is DAMVIQNPRYQVTQFGKPVTLSCSQTLNHNVMYWYQQKSSQAPKLLFHYYDKDFNNEADTPDNFQSRRPNTSFCFLDIRSPGLGDTAMYLCATSRYANQNTIYFGEGSWLTVV.